This entry concerns a single T cell receptor beta chain. Its antigen is not known. The sample belongs to a study of T-cell memory formation after mild COVID-19. Across the whole study: TCR clusters were mostly confined to one donor each.

The V gene end was trimmed by 3 bases and the J gene end by 2 bases; junction bases not matched to a gene: 1. This CDR3 contains 15 residues. General study findings and limits: Confirmation of SARS-CoV-2 specificity was lacking for second-wave clones peaking day 37. CD4/CD8 balance held among clones contracting day 15 to 85, and later expanders leaned CD4+.

One entry per CDR3 protein, called by TCRdb with MiXCR from the 5' RACE reads. The sample comprises around 340,000 distinct CDR3 sequences, approximately 15% of which are singletons, and approximately 20% rests with the top ten. This sequence originates from a man younger than 35 who had mild COVID-19 (a few samples of this study predate the infection). Cell type and time point are not known. The sample taken for sequencing was PBMCs or a T cell subset sorted from them (not recorded which). This chain connects TRBV12-3 or TRBV12-4 to TRBJ2-5, with 12 bases aligning to TRBD2. The CDR3 sequence: CASSFGLAGQETQYF. In DNA form, the CDR3 reads TGTGCCAGCAGTTTCGGACTAGCGGGGCAAGAGACCCAGTACTTC.